Shown below are 20 T cell receptor beta chains from a single sample sequenced in a study of OX40 agonist ivuxolimab in advanced cancers. Library generation was performed with the immunoSEQ multiplex PCR assay. The clones in this table, taken by TCRdb from immuneACCESS, are in-frame only. Not every clone is retained; where verified, under half of the shortfall comes from an unresolved V gene, and the cause of the rest is unknown. In this sample the table shows tens of thousands of clones, 65% to 85% of which occur a single time. The leading ten clones occupy about 4.5% of the sample. Source: CD4+ or CD8+ T cells sorted from blood, taken in a trial of the OX40 agonist ivuxolimab. The receptor set was obtained from an adult with an advanced solid tumor such as melanoma, head and neck, liver or kidney cancer.

The chain combines TRBV28 with TRBJ2-7; unclear D gene. The CDR3 is made up of 12 amino acids. Germline V gene data show CDR1 as MDHEN and CDR2 as SYDVKM. V lost 7 bases and J lost 3, with 10 bases in between. In nucleotides, the CDR3 is TGTGCCAGCACCAGTCTTAGCTACGAGCAGTACTTC. The encoded protein is CASTSLSYEQYF.

The chain joins TRBV6-1 to TRBJ1-2; 7 positions agree with TRBD1. After removal of 3 bases from V and 1 base from J, the junction contained 5 bases not matched to a gene. CDR1 is MNHNS, CDR2 SASEGT, per germline. This CDR3 spans 15 amino acids. Here the CDR3 reads CASSENTGDNYGYTF. The DNA for the CDR3 is TGTGCCAGCAGTGAGAACACAGGGGATAACTATGGCTACACCTTC.

V is TRBV28 and J is TRBJ1-1; 10 positions agree with TRBD1. The V gene's germline CDR1 is MDHEN and CDR2 SYDVKM. CDR3 length: 13 residues. The V and J ends lost 4 bases and 4 bases, in that order; junction bases with no gene match: 0. The CDR3 protein is CASSWTGGTEAFF. The CDR3 DNA follows: TGTGCCAGCAGTTGGACAGGGGGCACTGAAGCTTTCTTT.

Remarks on this clone: The junction differs from germline at one of its ends, possibly a read error. This sequence joins TRBV9 and TRBJ1-1, with D hard to call. The germline V gene has CDR1 SGDLS and CDR2 YYNGEE. This CDR3 region has 16 residues. CDR3 coding DNA: TGTGCCAACAGCGTAGTCGGCGTCGCACCGAACACTGAAGCTTTCTTT. Translating gives CANSVVGVAPNTEAFF.

This chain connects TRBV28 to TRBJ1-2; maybe TRBD1 (5 bases). V lost 6 bases and J lost 3, with 14 bases in between. This CDR3 contains 14 residues. The germline V gene encodes CDR1 MDHEN and CDR2 SYDVKM. The CDR3 reads CASRLRGGYYGYTF. CDR3 DNA: TGTGCCAGCAGGCTCCGGGGCGGATACTATGGCTACACCTTC.

This rearrangement joins TRBV19 to TRBJ1-6; 7 bases are a match to TRBD1. The CDR3 extends over 14 amino acids. The V and J ends lost 6 bases and 7 bases, in that order; junction bases with no gene match: 6. Germline CDR1 is LNHDA and CDR2 is SQIVND (reference sequence). The CDR3 DNA is TGTGCCAGTAGATCCACAGGGGTGAATTCACCCCTCCACTTT. It is translated as CASRSTGVNSPLHF.

This clone has only a few counts. V and J are TRBV4-1 and TRBJ2-1; D uncertain. The germline V and J ends were trimmed by 4 bases and 7 bases, with 14 bases remaining between them. Germline assignment: CDR1 MGHRA and CDR2 YSYEKL. CDR3 length: 14 residues. The CDR3 DNA follows: TGCGCCAGCAGCCGCGGACCGTCCAGAAATGAGCAGTTCTTC. This gives the protein CASSRGPSRNEQFF.

J is TRBJ1-2 and V is TRBV5-8, with D possibly matching TRBD1 (6 bases). With 4 bases removed from V and 4 bases from J, the gap between germline ends came to 8 bases. The CDR3 covers 12 residues. The V gene's germline CDR1 is SGHTS and CDR2 YDEGEE. CDR3 nucleotide sequence: TGTGCCAGCAGCCTGGACAGCTATGGCTACACCTTC. It encodes CASSLDSYGYTF.

The gene calls are TRBV25-1 and TRBJ2-2; a possible D gene is TRBD1 (5 bases). The CDR3 loop spans 15 amino acids. CDR1 and CDR2 from the germline V gene are MGHDK and SYGVNS. V was shortened by 5 bases and J by 9 bases, with 19 bases between the two germline ends. The CDR3 sequence is CASSPAGLGNRELFF. For the CDR3, the DNA is TGTGCCAGCAGTCCTGCAGGGTTGGGTAACCGGGAGCTGTTTTTT. The full variable domain, rest sourced from reference TRBV25-1 and TRBJ2-2, is EADIYQTPRYLVIGTGKKITLECSQTMGHDKMYWYQQDPGMELHLIHYSYGVNSTEKGDLSSESTVSRIRTEHFPLTLESARPSHTSQYLCASSPAGLGNRELFFGEGSRLTVL.

This clone was counted only a few times. The chain combines TRBV9 with TRBJ2-3; D unclear. The CDR3 sequence is 12 residues long. V was cut by 3 bases and J by 7 bases, with 9 bases left in between. Germline values: CDR1 SGDLS, CDR2 YYNGEE. The CDR3, as DNA: TGTGCCAGCAGCGGTAGTACACATACGCAGTATTTT. It encodes CASSGSTHTQYF.

V is TRBV28 and J is TRBJ1-5, with D maybe TRBD1 (6 bases). Germline CDR1 MDHEN, CDR2 SYDVKM. The CDR3 is made up of 15 amino acids. Trimming stripped 5 bases from V and 0 bases from J, with 11 bases between. The CDR3 reads CASSPQGNSNQPQHF. Written as DNA, the CDR3 is TGTGCCAGCAGTCCACAGGGAAATAGCAATCAGCCCCAGCATTTT.

Only one count was recorded for this clone. The chain employs TRBV2 and TRBJ2-5; 8 nucleotides align to TRBD2. V trimming: 6 bases; J trimming: 5 bases; junction bases outside the gene matches: 11. The germline gives CDR1 SNHLY, CDR2 FYNNEI. This CDR3 has 15 residues. The CDR3 sequence: CASRAVGAGGETQYF. CDR3 in DNA: TGTGCCAGCAGGGCGGTAGGGGCGGGGGGTGAGACCCAGTACTTC.

This chain connects TRBV19 to TRBJ2-1; D is undetermined. V shed 0 bases and J shed 7 bases, with 4 bases lying between them. Germline values: CDR1 LNHDA, CDR2 SQIVND (reference sequence). This CDR3 contains 12 residues. The CDR3: CASSIDGNEQFF. In DNA, the CDR3 is TGTGCCAGTAGTATAGATGGTAATGAGCAGTTCTTC.

This rearrangement joins TRBV30 to TRBJ2-7; maybe TRBD1 (5 bases). The CDR3 sequence is 14 residues long. Germline V gives CDR1 GTSNPN, CDR2 SVGIG (reference sequence). Trimming cost V 3 bases and J 1 base, with 13 bases left between them. This CDR3 reads CAWRRKGLSYEQYF. For the CDR3, the DNA is TGTGCCTGGAGAAGGAAGGGGCTATCCTACGAGCAGTACTTC.

The genes are TRBV5-4 and TRBJ1-2; TRBD1 matches 8 bases. Looked up from germline, CDR1 is SGHNT and CDR2 is YYREEE (reference sequence). CDR3 length: 17 residues. V shed 0 bases, J shed 5 bases, and the junction held 12 bases outside the gene matches. CDR3 nucleotide sequence: TGTGCCAGCAGCTTGGGCGGGAGGACAGGGAAGAGATATGGCTACACCTTC. Translating gives CASSLGGRTGKRYGYTF.

V is TRBV9 and J is TRBJ1-1, with TRBD1 as a possible D gene (6 bases). CDR3 length equals 15 residues. Trimming removed 2 bases at V and 5 bases at J, with 16 bases between. From germline, CDR1 is SGDLS and CDR2 YYNGEE. DNA for the CDR3: TGTGCCAGCAGCGTCGGGGCGGGGGCGAGGACTGAAGCTTTCTTT. This translates into CASSVGAGARTEAFF.

V is TRBV7-8 and J is TRBJ1-5; D perhaps matches TRBD1 (5 bases). The V gene's germline CDR1 is SGHVS and CDR2 FQNEAQ. The ends were cut back, 3 bases at V and 5 bases at J, with 8 bases in the middle. The CDR3 length is 13 residues. The CDR3 DNA follows: TGTGCCAGCAGCTTCGGGGGTGATCAGCCCCAGCATTTT. Translated, it gives CASSFGGDQPQHF.

The rearrangement joins TRBV6-6 to TRBJ2-2; D possibly corresponds to TRBD2 (5 bases). Germline V CDR1 and CDR2: MNHNY, SVGAGI (reference sequence). The CDR3 extends over 13 amino acids. Trimming pared 6 bases from V and 6 bases from J, leaving 11 bases between. CDR3 sequence: CASRLRVSGELFF. The CDR3 coding sequence is TGTGCCAGCAGGCTGAGGGTCTCCGGGGAGCTGTTTTTT.

The chain carries TRBV13 and TRBJ2-1; TRBD2 aligns across 11 bases. The trim removed 5 bases at V and 4 bases at J, leaving 16 bases unmatched. Germline V gene lookup returns CDR1 PRHDT and CDR2 FYEKMQ (reference sequence). The CDR3 has 19 amino acids. CDR3 protein: CASSIIAGGPGPSYNEQFF. Here the CDR3 DNA reads TGTGCCAGCAGCATAATAGCGGGAGGGCCCGGTCCCTCTTACAATGAGCAGTTCTTC. Full variable domain (remainder filled in from reference TRBV13 and TRBJ2-1): AAGVIQSPRHLIKEKRETATLKCYPIPRHDTVYWYQQGPGQDPQFLISFYEKMQSDKGSIPDRFSAQQFSDYHSELNMSSLELGDSALYFCASSIIAGGPGPSYNEQFFGPGTRLTVL.

The chain couples TRBV11-2 to TRBJ2-1; 16 nucleotides line up with TRBD2. CDR3 length equals 15 residues. The germline gives CDR1 SGHAT, CDR2 FQNNGV. The V segment lost 6 bases and the J segment 10 bases; nucleotides outside the gene matches: 6. In DNA, the CDR3 is TGTGCCAGCAGTGGGACTAGCGGGGGGGGCCGGGAGCAGTTCTTC. Translated: CASSGTSGGGREQFF.